The present T cell receptor (beta chain) was sequenced within a study of CD8+ T cells in alopecia areata. The study's findings and limits: A large proportion of expanded lesional clones were detected persisting in scalp and blood during tofacitinib.

Stated treatment: oral pan-JAK inhibitor, 5-10 mg twice daily. This CDR3 contains 14 residues. Germline lookup yields CDR1 SGHDT and CDR2 YYEEEE. The V and J ends lost 4 bases and 6 bases respectively, with 13 bases between them. With respect to this clone: Antigen unknown.

cDNA prepared by RNA extraction and subsequent reverse transcription served as the template for sequencing. Clones were read by immunoSEQ multiplex PCR, and TCRdb kept only the in-frame ones, dropping some. This sample has 90,000 to 100,000 clones; more than 55% occur once, and the top ten carry roughly 15%. Sample: CD8+ T cells sorted from blood, taken at week 4, from a patient treated with tofacitinib. This TCR was recovered from a human donor with alopecia areata. The rearrangement uses TRBV5-6 and TRBJ2-2; a weak D match, TRBD2 (6 bases). CDR3 in amino acids: CASSLNGEAGELFF. The DNA for the CDR3 is TGTGCCAGCAGCCTCAACGGGGAGGCCGGGGAGCTGTTTTTT.